Given below is one T cell receptor beta chain in context. As yet, its antigen is unknown. The protocol was immunoSEQ multiplex PCR, while the TCRdb copy is restricted to in-frame clones and leaves out a portion. The repertoire holds roughly 100,000 clones, roughly 89% seen once, with about 40% in the top ten. The source of the sample is a study of T cell responses to AZD1222 COVID-19 vaccine. Whole-study findings and limits: Reportedly, nearly half of unique spike TCRs recognized epitopes outside B.1.351/B.1.1.7 mutations.

V dropped 5 bases and J dropped 3 bases, with 2 bases sitting between them. This CDR3 spans 12 amino acids. Looked up from germline, CDR1 is LNHDA and CDR2 is SQIVND (reference sequence). The V gene is TRBV19, the J gene TRBJ2-6; no firm D call. The sequencing here drew on peripheral blood, taken 28 days after the second AZD1222 dose. The receptor comes from an adult who received the AZD1222 COVID-19 vaccine. CDR3 sequence reads: CASSLGANVLTF. The CDR3 bases are TGTGCCAGTAGTCTTGGGGCCAACGTCCTGACTTTC.